Sequencing of this TCR beta chain was carried out in a study of blood T cell repertoires in COVID-19. Germline V gene data show CDR1 as SEHNR and CDR2 as FQNEAQ (reference sequence). V lost 5 bases to trimming and J lost 0 bases, with 9 bases between them. This CDR3 comprises 14 residues. Authors' processing steps: Estimation of nucleated cell counts relied on the amplification of reference gene primers. TCRdb's copy holds only in-frame clones and misses some; the assay was immunoSEQ multiplex PCR. That table supplies the V and J calls and clone size; D and trimming were determined from the DNA. This sample yields roughly 29,000 clones, of which roughly 87% are seen a single time; approximately 9% belongs to the top ten. This clone was counted once.

The clonotype originates from a human donor in a cohort sampled during active COVID-19. Sequencing was performed on peripheral blood. This chain connects TRBV7-9 to TRBJ2-3; D is perhaps TRBD2 (6 bases). CDR3 DNA sequence: TGTGCCAGCAGCCCACGGGGGAGCACAGATACGCAGTATTTT. Protein product: CASSPRGSTDTQYF.